This note documents a single T cell receptor (beta chain) sequence. The target of this receptor is not known. Per-nucleotide qualities are absent, and no much larger clonotype sits a single base away. The entry originates in a study of cytotoxic CD8 clonotypes in ibrutinib-treated CLL (dated by TCRdb to the early 2020s). Describing the broader study: The cohort included some 14 treatment-naive and eleven to twelve relapsed/refractory patients; about 17 were IGHV unmutated. Responses were partial in roughly 24 patients and complete in 2; after median 68 months follow-up, roughly 14 stayed in remission and approximately 12 progressed. The response samples were drawn at a median of 12 months into treatment, with a range of about 6 to 36 months. An average of roughly 270,000 productive templates and some 99,000 productive rearrangements was obtained per sample. Longitudinal samples were available for about 30% of the roughly 90 trial participants. Cryopreserved peripheral blood mononuclear cells were obtained before treatment, at response, and at either sustained remission or disease progression.

The germline V gene (reference sequence) yields MNHNY for CDR1 and SVGAGI for CDR2. V is clipped by 5 bases and J by 7 bases, and the sequence between their germline boundaries is 14 bases long. The CDR3, cysteine through phenylalanine, is 13 amino acids long. Only the CDR3 region is kept as DNA, spanning 39 bases read in frame from base 1. Points the paper makes about the study in general: Clonality increased at ibrutinib response, stayed stable in sustained remission, and fell back toward baseline at progression. Public clonotypes were rare and either contracted or stayed stable during treatment, and the rise in clonality at ibrutinib response reflected the expansion of private clonotypes. Sampling times were not matched between patients in sustained remission and patients whose disease was progressing, and lymph node repertoires were not examined. Baseline clonality exceeded that of age-matched healthy donors and correlated strongly with circulating CD8+ T-cell counts.

Each clonotype received, on average, about 10x coverage in deep resolution sequencing performed on a MiSeq, where the target depth lay between 1 in 1 million and 1 in 200,000 T cells. The immunoSEQ hsTCRB Kit was used to generate TCR beta libraries. In the source study's methods: The data were analyzed with ImmunoSEQ Analyzer and ImmunoSEQ Data Assistant, and V, D and J gene assignments followed IMGT definitions. Clonality, which ranges from 0 to 1, was calculated by subtracting the normalized Shannon entropy of productive rearrangement frequencies from one. Only overrepresented clonotypes making up at least 0.05% of each patient's repertoire were included in the public clonotype analysis. Some 13 age-matched healthy donor repertoires from immuneACCESS served as clonality controls. Here the immuneACCESS table is served through TCRdb, limited to in-frame sequences with V and J called. Missing clones are a known gap in these copies; in checked studies unresolved V genes cover under half, and the rest lacks a known reason. V and J calls and clone size are as listed in that table; D and trimming were resolved from the DNA. This sample holds hundreds of thousands of clones; 80% were observed only once. The ten largest clones represent 5% to 7% of the sample.

For TCR beta library preparation, around 2.2 micrograms of genomic DNA was extracted from cryopreserved PBMCs. Longitudinal blood samples from CLL patients receiving ibrutinib monotherapy were subjected to high-throughput TCR beta sequencing. Patients were enrolled in a phase 2 open-label single-center ibrutinib monotherapy trial. The source was PBMCs, collected before ibrutinib treatment. This sequence uses TRBV6-6 and TRBJ1-2; possibly the D gene is TRBD1, per 5 matching bases. The source of this sequence is a human donor with chronic lymphocytic leukemia. The CDR3 region: CASSGAIGSGYTF. In nucleotides, the sequence is TGTGCCAGCAGTGGGGCTATCGGCAGTGGCTACACCTTC.